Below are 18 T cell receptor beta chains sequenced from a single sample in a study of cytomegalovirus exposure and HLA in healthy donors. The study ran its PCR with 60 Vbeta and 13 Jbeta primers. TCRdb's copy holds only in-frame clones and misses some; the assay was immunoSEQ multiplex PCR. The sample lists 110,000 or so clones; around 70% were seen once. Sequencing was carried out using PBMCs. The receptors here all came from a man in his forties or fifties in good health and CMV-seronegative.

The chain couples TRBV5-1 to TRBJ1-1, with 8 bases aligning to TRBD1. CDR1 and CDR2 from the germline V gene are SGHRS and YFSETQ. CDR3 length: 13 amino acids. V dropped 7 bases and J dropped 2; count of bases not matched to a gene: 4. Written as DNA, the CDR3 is TGCGCCAGCGGACAGGGAACCAACACTGAAGCTTTCTTT. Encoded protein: CASGQGTNTEAFF.

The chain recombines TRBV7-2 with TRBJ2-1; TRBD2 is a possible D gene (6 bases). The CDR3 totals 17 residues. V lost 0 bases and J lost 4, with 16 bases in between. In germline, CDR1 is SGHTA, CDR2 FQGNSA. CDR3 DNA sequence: TGTGCCAGCAGCTTAGCGCTATGGGCGGGATTATACAATGAGCAGTTCTTC. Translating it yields CASSLALWAGLYNEQFF.

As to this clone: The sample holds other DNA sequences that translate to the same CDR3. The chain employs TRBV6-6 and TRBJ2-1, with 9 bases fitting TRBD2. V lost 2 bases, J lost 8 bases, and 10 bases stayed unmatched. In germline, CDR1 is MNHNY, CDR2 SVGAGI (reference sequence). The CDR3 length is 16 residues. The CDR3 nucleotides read TGTGCCAGCAGTTACGCTTCCGGGACTAGCCCCTATGAGCAGTTCTTC. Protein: CASSYASGTSPYEQFF.

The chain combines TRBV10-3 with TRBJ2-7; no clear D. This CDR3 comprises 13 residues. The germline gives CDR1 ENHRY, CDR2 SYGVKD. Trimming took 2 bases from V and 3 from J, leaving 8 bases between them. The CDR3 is CAISEAVGYEQYF. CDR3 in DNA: TGTGCCATCAGTGAGGCCGTCGGCTACGAGCAGTACTTC.

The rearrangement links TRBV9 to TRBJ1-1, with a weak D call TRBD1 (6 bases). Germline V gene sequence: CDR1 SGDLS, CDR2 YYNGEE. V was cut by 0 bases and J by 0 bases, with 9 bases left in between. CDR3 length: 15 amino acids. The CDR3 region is CASSVEGGVNTEAFF. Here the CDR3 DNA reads TGTGCCAGCAGCGTAGAAGGGGGAGTGAACACTGAAGCTTTCTTT.

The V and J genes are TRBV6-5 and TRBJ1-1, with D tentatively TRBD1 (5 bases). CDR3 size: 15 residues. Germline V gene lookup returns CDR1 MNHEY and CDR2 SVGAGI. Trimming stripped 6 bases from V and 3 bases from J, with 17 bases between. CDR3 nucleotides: TGTGCCAGCAGACGGGGGGGGATATCGGACACTGAAGCTTTCTTT. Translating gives CASRRGGISDTEAFF.

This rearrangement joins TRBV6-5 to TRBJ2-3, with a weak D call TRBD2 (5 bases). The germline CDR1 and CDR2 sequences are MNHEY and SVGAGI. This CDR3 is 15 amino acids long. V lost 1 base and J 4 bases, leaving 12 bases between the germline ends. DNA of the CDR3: TGTGCCAGCAGTTACTTATCGGGATTCGCAGATACGCAGTATTTT. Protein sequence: CASSYLSGFADTQYF.

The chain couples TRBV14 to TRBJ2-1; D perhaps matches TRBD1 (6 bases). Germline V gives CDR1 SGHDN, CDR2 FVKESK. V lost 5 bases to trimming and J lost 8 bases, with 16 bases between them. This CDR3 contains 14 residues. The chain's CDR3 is CASSYQGGIDEQFF. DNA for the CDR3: TGTGCCAGCAGCTACCAAGGGGGAATCGATGAGCAGTTCTTC.

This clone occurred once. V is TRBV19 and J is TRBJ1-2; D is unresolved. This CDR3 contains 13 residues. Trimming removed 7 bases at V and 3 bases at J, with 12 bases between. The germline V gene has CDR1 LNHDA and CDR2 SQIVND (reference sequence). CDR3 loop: CASNAGPDYGYTF. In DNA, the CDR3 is TGTGCCAGTAATGCGGGTCCGGACTATGGCTACACCTTC.

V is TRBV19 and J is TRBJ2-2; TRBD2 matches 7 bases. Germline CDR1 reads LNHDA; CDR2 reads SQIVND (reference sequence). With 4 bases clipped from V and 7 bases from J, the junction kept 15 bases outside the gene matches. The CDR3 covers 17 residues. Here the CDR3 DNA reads TGTGCCAGTAGTAATCGGGGAGGGGCGGTCCGGGACGGGGAGCTGTTTTTT. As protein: CASSNRGGAVRDGELFF. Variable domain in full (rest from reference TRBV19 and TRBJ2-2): DGGITQSPKYLFRKEGQNVTLSCEQNLNHDAMYWYRQDPGQGLRLIYYSQIVNDFQKGDIAEGYSVSREKKESFPLTVTSAQKNPTAFYLCASSNRGGAVRDGELFFGEGSRLTVL.

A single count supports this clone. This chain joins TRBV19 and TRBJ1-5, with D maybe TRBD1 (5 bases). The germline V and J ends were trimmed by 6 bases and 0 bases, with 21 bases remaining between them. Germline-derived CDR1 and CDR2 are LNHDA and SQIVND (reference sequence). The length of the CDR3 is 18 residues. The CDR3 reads CASSPYGGGPYSNQPQHF. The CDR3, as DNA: TGTGCCAGTAGCCCGTATGGCGGGGGACCGTATAGCAATCAGCCCCAGCATTTT.

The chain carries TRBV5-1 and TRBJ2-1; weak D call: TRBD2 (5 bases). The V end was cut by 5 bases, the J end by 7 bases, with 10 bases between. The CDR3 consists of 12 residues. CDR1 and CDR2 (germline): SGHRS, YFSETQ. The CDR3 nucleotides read TGCGCCAGCAGGGCAGACTATAATGAGCAGTTCTTC. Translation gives CASRADYNEQFF.

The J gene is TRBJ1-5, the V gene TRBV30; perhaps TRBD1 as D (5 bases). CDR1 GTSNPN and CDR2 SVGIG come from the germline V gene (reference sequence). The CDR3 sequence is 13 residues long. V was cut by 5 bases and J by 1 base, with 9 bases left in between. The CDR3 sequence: CAWAGGSNQPQHF. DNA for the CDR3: TGTGCCTGGGCGGGGGGGAGCAATCAGCCCCAGCATTTT. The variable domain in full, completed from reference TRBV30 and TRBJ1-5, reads SQTIHQWPATLVQPVGSPLSLECTVEGTSNPNLYWYRQAAGRGLQLLFYSVGIGQISSEVPQNLSASRPQDRQFILSSKKLLLSDSGFYLCAWAGGSNQPQHFGDGTRLSIL.

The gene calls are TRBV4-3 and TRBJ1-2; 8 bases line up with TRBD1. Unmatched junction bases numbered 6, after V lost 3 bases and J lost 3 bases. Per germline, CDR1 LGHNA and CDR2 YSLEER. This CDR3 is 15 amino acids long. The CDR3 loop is CASSHGQGIDYGYTF. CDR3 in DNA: TGCGCCAGCAGCCACGGACAGGGAATAGACTATGGCTACACCTTC.

This CDR3 is CASSVKAGAPFVQFF. Here the CDR3 DNA reads TGTGCCAGCAGCGTTAAAGCGGGGGCTCCATTTGTGCAGTTCTTC. This sequence joins TRBV5-4 and TRBJ2-1; 8 nucleotides align to TRBD2. The CDR3 covers 15 residues. Trimming cost V 4 bases and J 12 bases; bases outside gene matches: 15. Germline CDR1 is SGHNT and CDR2 is YYREEE (reference sequence).

The CDR3 sequence is CASSDQGSPVNEQFF. The DNA for the CDR3 is TGTGCCAGTAGCGACCAGGGGTCACCTGTAAATGAGCAGTTCTTC. The chain carries TRBV19 and TRBJ2-1, with D tentatively TRBD1 (6 bases). With 6 bases removed from V and 7 bases from J, the gap between germline ends came to 19 bases. Germline V gene data show CDR1 as LNHDA and CDR2 as SQIVND (reference sequence). This CDR3 contains 15 residues.

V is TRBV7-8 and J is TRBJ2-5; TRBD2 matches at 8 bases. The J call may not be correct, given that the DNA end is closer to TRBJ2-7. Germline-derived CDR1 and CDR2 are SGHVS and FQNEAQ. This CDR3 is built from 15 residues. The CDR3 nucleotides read TGTGCCAGCAGCTCAATAGCGGGAAGGGTCTACGAGCAGTACTTC. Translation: CASSSIAGRVYEQYF.

The CDR3 region has the DNA TGCGCCAGTGGGCTATCGAACACCGGGGAGCTGTTTTTT. Its protein is CASGLSNTGELFF. This chain joins TRBV10-1 and TRBJ2-2; D call uncertain. CDR1 is WNHNN and CDR2 is SYGVQD in the germline V gene (reference sequence). This CDR3 spans 13 amino acids. V lost 9 bases, J lost 0 bases, and 8 bases lay in between.